This TCR beta chain was recovered during a study of cytomegalovirus exposure and HLA in healthy donors. Germline V gene lookup returns CDR1 SGDLS and CDR2 YYNGEE. Deletions cut 3 bases from V and 8 bases from J, with 18 bases between. The length of the CDR3 is 15 residues. PCR used 60 Vbeta primers and 13 Jbeta primers. Clones were sequenced by immunoSEQ multiplex PCR, and TCRdb holds only the in-frame ones, with some missing. The table has about 130,000 clones, 79% seen once. The receptor was derived from a man aged 35-49 years in good health and CMV-seropositive. The rearrangement uses TRBV9 and TRBJ2-1; D ambiguous. Sequencing was performed on PBMCs. Here the CDR3 DNA reads TGTGCCAGCAGCGCGACCCGCCAGGCCTTCGATGAGCAGTTCTTC. Amino acid sequence: CASSATRQAFDEQFF.